The subject of this entry is one TCR beta chain. Sequenced by immunoSEQ multiplex PCR; TCRdb stores in-frame clones only, minus some. The sample yields approximately 240,000 clones, 82% seen once. Germline assignment: CDR1 GTSNPN and CDR2 SVGIG (reference sequence). This CDR3 contains 14 residues. Trimming stripped 2 bases from V and 1 base from J, with 11 bases between. The data were obtained in a study of blood T cell repertoires in COVID-19. Across the whole study: Specimens from acute and convalescent COVID-19 originated in the United States, Italy and Spain.

The rearrangement uses TRBV30 and TRBJ1-1, with TRBD1 as a possible D gene (5 bases). The receptor was derived from a woman older than 75 with active or convalescent COVID-19. The sequenced material came from peripheral blood. CDR3 protein: CAWSYRRGNTEAFF. CDR3 DNA sequence: TGTGCCTGGAGTTATCGGAGGGGGAACACTGAAGCTTTCTTT.